A single sample is the source of the 27 T cell receptor beta chains below, sequenced in a study of blood T cell repertoires in COVID-19. Produced via immunoSEQ multiplex PCR; TCRdb's table is partial and in-frame only. The top ten clones hold roughly 3.1% of a sample with 250,000 to 300,000 clones, 82% of them seen once. The specimen sequenced was peripheral blood. Receptor source: a woman under 30 with acute or convalescent COVID-19.

V and J are TRBV6-6 and TRBJ1-4, with D hard to call. The CDR3 runs 14 residues. Germline CDR1 MNHNY, CDR2 SVGAGI (reference sequence). Trimming took off 2 bases at V and 8 bases at J, with 12 bases between the two ends. In DNA, the CDR3 is TGTGCCAGCAGTTACAGGGAGCGTGGCGAAAAACTGTTTTTT. It is translated as CASSYRERGEKLFF.

The chain employs TRBV3-1 (or the pseudogene TRBV3-2) and TRBJ2-1; D remains unclear. The ends were cut back, 2 bases at V and 3 bases at J, with 8 bases in the middle. The germline CDR1 and CDR2 sequences are LGHDT and YNNKEL (reference sequence). The CDR3 covers 14 residues. The CDR3 nucleotides read TGTGCCAGCAGCCAACCACCGGGCTACAATGAGCAGTTCTTC. Amino acid sequence: CASSQPPGYNEQFF.

This clone was observed a single time. The chain is built from TRBV4-3 and TRBJ2-1; perhaps TRBD2 as D (5 bases). CDR3 length: 18 amino acids. The germline V gene encodes CDR1 LGHNA and CDR2 YSLEER. V was cut by 0 bases and J by 0 bases, with 15 bases left in between. The CDR3 here is CASSQDWVASSSYNEQFF. The CDR3 coding sequence is TGCGCCAGCAGCCAAGATTGGGTAGCGTCCAGCTCCTACAATGAGCAGTTCTTC.

This clone has just a few counts. The J gene is TRBJ2-7, the V gene TRBV6-2 or TRBV6-3; 9 bases map to TRBD2. J gave up 6 bases and V 3 bases, and 6 bases lay outside the gene matches. The CDR3 runs 14 residues. Germline loops: CDR1 MNHEY, CDR2 SVGEGT. DNA for the CDR3: TGTGCCAGCAGTTATAGCGGGAGAGGCGGCGAGCAGTACTTC. This translates into CASSYSGRGGEQYF.

J is TRBJ1-2 and V is TRBV6-6; TRBD1 matches at 7 bases. This CDR3 spans 14 amino acids. Germline lookup yields CDR1 MNHNY and CDR2 SVGAGI (reference sequence). The ends lost 2 bases at V and 4 bases at J; junction bases unmatched: 4. The CDR3 bases are TGTGCCAGCAGTTACGGGACAGAGAGCTATGGCTACACCTTC. It codes for CASSYGTESYGYTF.

This chain joins TRBV11-2 and TRBJ1-1; 8 bases map to TRBD1. CDR3 length: 16 residues. CDR1 is SGHAT and CDR2 is FQNNGV in the germline V gene. With 5 bases clipped from V and 4 bases from J, the junction kept 12 bases outside the gene matches. The CDR3 protein is CASSHKTGAVGTEAFF. In nucleotides, the CDR3 is TGTGCCAGCAGCCACAAGACAGGGGCGGTGGGCACTGAAGCTTTCTTT.

J is TRBJ1-1 and V is TRBV11-2; 7 bases line up with TRBD1. The CDR3 spans 13 residues. From germline, CDR1 is SGHAT and CDR2 FQNNGV. The trim removed 4 bases at V and 3 bases at J, leaving 2 bases unmatched. CDR3 bases: TGTGCCAGCAGCTCAGACAGGGACACTGAAGCTTTCTTT. It is translated as CASSSDRDTEAFF.

This rearrangement joins TRBV14 to TRBJ2-7; D gene unclear. Germline lookup yields CDR1 SGHDN and CDR2 FVKESK. Trimming left V 0 bases short and J 4 bases short, with 13 bases between. This CDR3 region has 15 residues. The CDR3 is CASSQDPGSFYEQYF. CDR3 nucleotide sequence: TGTGCCAGCAGCCAAGATCCCGGGTCGTTTTACGAGCAGTACTTC.

This clone showed up just once. Different DNA sequences within this sample yield the same CDR3. The chain couples TRBV6-5 to TRBJ2-7, with D maybe TRBD2 (6 bases). Per the germline V gene, CDR1 is MNHEY and CDR2 is SVGAGI. The V end was cut by 3 bases, the J end by 5 bases, with 17 bases between. There are 15 residues in the CDR3. The CDR3, as DNA: TGTGCCAGCAGTTATCGGGCGGGAATTGGGAACGAGCAGTACTTC. Its protein is CASSYRAGIGNEQYF.

The V and J genes are TRBV24-1 and TRBJ2-3; D is ambiguous. The CDR3 extends over 12 amino acids. Germline CDR1 KGHDR, CDR2 SFDVKD. V was trimmed by 6 bases and J by 2 bases, leaving 5 bases between them. The DNA for the CDR3 is TGTGCCACCAGTAGCGACACAGATACGCAGTATTTT. The encoded protein is CATSSDTDTQYF.

This sequence joins TRBV7-8 and TRBJ1-2; 9 bases match TRBD1. The germline V gene has CDR1 SGHVS and CDR2 FQNEAQ. This CDR3 spans 14 amino acids. Losses at the gene ends were 5 bases for V and 3 bases for J; bases not matched to a gene: 4. CDR3: CASSHRDRDYGYTF. In nucleotides, the CDR3 is TGTGCCAGCAGCCACCGGGACAGGGACTATGGCTACACCTTC.

V and J are TRBV28 and TRBJ2-7; 14 nucleotides agree with TRBD2. The CDR3 has 15 amino acids. In germline, CDR1 is MDHEN, CDR2 SYDVKM. Trimming removed 7 bases from V and 5 bases from J; junction bases left unmatched: 7. The CDR3 protein is CASTTGTSGRNEQYF. CDR3 in DNA: TGTGCCAGCACCACCGGGACTAGCGGGAGAAACGAGCAGTACTTC.

CDR3 nucleotides: TGTGCCAGCACCTCAGGGGTCTCGGGGCAGTTCTTC. Translating it yields CASTSGVSGQFF. V and J are TRBV28 and TRBJ2-1; D is possibly TRBD1 (6 bases). Trimming removed 7 bases from V and 12 bases from J, with 16 bases in between. In germline, CDR1 is MDHEN, CDR2 SYDVKM. The CDR3 has 12 residues.

This clone was picked up one time. Mismatch with germline at one junction end may stem from a read error. This chain links TRBV5-4 with TRBJ2-4, with 9 bases matching TRBD1. The length of the CDR3 is 12 residues. The germline V gene encodes CDR1 SGHNT and CDR2 YYREEE (reference sequence). Here the CDR3 reads CASSSPGQGLDF. The CDR3 DNA reads TGTGCCAGCAGCTCGCCGGGACAGGGTTTGGACTTC.

The chain combines TRBV27 with TRBJ2-5; TRBD1 agrees at 11 bases. The V and J ends lost 5 bases and 1 base, in that order; junction bases with no gene match: 6. The CDR3 is 16 amino acids. Germline V gene data show CDR1 as MNHEY and CDR2 as SMNVEV (reference sequence). The CDR3 DNA is TGTGCCAGCAGTCCGACCGGGACAGGGGGCCAAGAGACCCAGTACTTC. Its protein product is CASSPTGTGGQETQYF.

This chain uses TRBV30 with TRBJ2-5; 8 positions agree with TRBD1. V lost 4 bases and J lost 5; bases outside the gene matches: 6. Germline lookup yields CDR1 GTSNPN and CDR2 SVGIG (reference sequence). The length of the CDR3 is 13 residues. CDR3 nucleotide sequence: TGTGCCTGGAACCAGGGGGCGCGGGAGACCCAGTACTTC. As protein: CAWNQGARETQYF.

The chain has TRBV19 and TRBJ1-6; TRBD1 matches at 8 bases. The CDR3 contains 14 residues. Germline V CDR1 and CDR2: LNHDA, SQIVND (reference sequence). The ends lost 7 bases at V and 7 bases at J; junction bases unmatched: 6. DNA of the CDR3: TGTGCCAGTATGGGGACAGGCCACAATTCACCCCTCCACTTT. Its protein is CASMGTGHNSPLHF.

The V gene is TRBV7-8, the J gene TRBJ2-3, with D tentatively TRBD1 (5 bases). The CDR3 is 15 residues long. Germline loops: CDR1 SGHVS, CDR2 FQNEAQ. The V gene lost 1 base and the J gene lost 4 bases, with 12 bases spanning the gap. CDR3 protein: CASSLGGGMADTQYF. CDR3 bases: TGTGCCAGCAGCTTAGGGGGCGGTATGGCAGATACGCAGTATTTT.

The CDR3: CASSEGVRTSVSYEQYF. The DNA of the CDR3 is TGTGCCAGCAGCGAGGGGGTTCGGACTAGCGTCTCCTACGAGCAGTACTTC. The chain joins TRBV13 to TRBJ2-7; 9 positions match TRBD2. The CDR3 totals 17 residues. Trimming cost V 5 bases and J 0 bases; bases outside gene matches: 11. Germline CDR1 PRHDT, CDR2 FYEKMQ (reference sequence).

V and J are TRBV6-2 or TRBV6-3 and TRBJ1-1, with 9 positions matching TRBD1. CDR3 length equals 15 residues. Looked up from germline, CDR1 is MNHEY and CDR2 is SVGEGT. V lost 3 bases, J lost 4 bases, and 6 bases stayed unmatched. This chain's CDR3 is CASSYRQGETTEAFF. The DNA of the CDR3 is TGTGCCAGCAGTTATCGACAGGGGGAGACCACTGAAGCTTTCTTT.

The chain employs TRBV6-5 and TRBJ1-4; unclear D gene. The CDR3 extends over 12 amino acids. Trimming shortened V by 5 bases and J by 7 bases, and 8 bases separated the two germline ends. Germline V lookup: CDR1 MNHEY, CDR2 SVGAGI. The CDR3 region is CASSLTGEKLFF. The CDR3 DNA reads as TGTGCCAGCAGTCTTACCGGTGAAAAACTGTTTTTT.

The chain uses TRBV6-2 or TRBV6-3 and TRBJ1-2; D not resolved. CDR1 MNHEY and CDR2 SVGEGT come from the germline V gene. The CDR3 covers 14 residues. V was trimmed by 0 bases and J by 4 bases, leaving 9 bases between them. The CDR3 DNA reads as TGTGCCAGCAGTTACTCTCTAACAGTCTATGGCTACACCTTC. This sequence encodes CASSYSLTVYGYTF.

The gene calls are TRBV23-1 and TRBJ2-1; 9 nucleotides line up with TRBD2. TRBV23-1 is filed as an ORF, its function uncertain. V was clipped by 10 bases and J by 1 base; unmatched bases: 8. The CDR3 runs 15 residues. DNA for the CDR3: TGCGCCATCCAGGCTACTAGCGGGTCCTACAATGAGCAGTTCTTC. Its protein is CAIQATSGSYNEQFF.

This chain uses TRBV19 with TRBJ2-5, with D possibly TRBD2 on 5 matching bases. With 6 bases removed from V and 5 bases from J, the gap between germline ends came to 13 bases. The length of the CDR3 is 13 residues. The germline gives CDR1 LNHDA, CDR2 SQIVND (reference sequence). The CDR3 sequence is CASSLLGRETQYF. CDR3 coding DNA: TGTGCCAGTAGCCTACTAGGACGGGAGACCCAGTACTTC.

V usage is TRBV4-3 and J usage is TRBJ1-3; 7 bases match TRBD1. Germline-derived CDR1 and CDR2 are LGHNA and YSLEER. V lost 3 bases, J lost 0 bases, and 14 bases stayed unmatched. This CDR3 is 19 amino acids long. DNA for the CDR3: TGCGCCAGCAGCCATTTGAAAGCCGGGACAGCCCGCTCTGGAAACACCATATATTTT. Residues: CASSHLKAGTARSGNTIYF.

V and J are TRBV2 and TRBJ1-1; a possible D gene is TRBD1 (6 bases). In germline, CDR1 is SNHLY, CDR2 FYNNEI. The V end was cut by 5 bases, the J end by 1 base, with 11 bases between. There are 14 residues in the CDR3. DNA of the CDR3: TGTGCCAGCAGTACAGGGTTTGGGAACACTGAAGCTTTCTTT. Translation: CASSTGFGNTEAFF.

J is TRBJ2-7 and V is TRBV28; unclear D gene. Trimming stripped 5 bases from V and 2 bases from J, with 13 bases between. The CDR3 consists of 14 residues. CDR1 and CDR2 from the germline V gene are MDHEN and SYDVKM. The CDR3 here is CASSPSVGPYEQYF. The DNA for the CDR3 is TGTGCCAGCAGTCCGTCCGTTGGCCCCTACGAGCAGTACTTC.